The following is a T cell receptor (beta chain) sequence with its context. The data derive from a study of patients and donors after allogeneic stem cell transplantation. TCRdb recomputed calls from the RT-PCR reads with MiXCR, one row per CDR3 protein. In the table there are fewer than 95,000 distinct CDR3 sequences, 4% to 5% of which are singletons. Germline-derived CDR1 and CDR2 are DFQATT and SNEGSKA (reference sequence). The CDR3 is made up of 15 amino acids. Between the trimmed V and J ends, which lost 3 bases and 10 bases, there was a span of 25 bases. The sequenced sample consisted of blood, either unsorted or a sorted T cell fraction (not recorded which). This TCR was recovered from a human donor who was either an allogeneic HSCT recipient or a stem cell or donor lymphocyte infusion donor (not recorded which). It is not recorded whose cells these are; they may come from a transplant donor. V gene TRBV20-1 combines with J gene TRBJ2-7; possibly TRBD1 for D (6 bases). CDR3: CSASKPEQGRLEQYF. Written as DNA, the CDR3 is TGCAGTGCTAGCAAGCCGGAACAGGGACGCCTAGAACAGTACTTC.